This T cell receptor beta chain comes out of a study of control samples from healthy donors and cancer patients. The germline V gene encodes CDR1 SGHRS and CDR2 YFSETQ. Unmatched junction bases numbered 6, after V lost 4 bases and J lost 0 bases. This CDR3 is 16 amino acids long. The table came from immunoSEQ multiplex PCR; TCRdb's copy has only in-frame clones and leaves some out. Found here are about 92,000 clones, roughly 82% of them singletons; the top ten hold approximately 9.8%. The source of this sequence is a woman in her fifties or sixties in good health. The rearrangement links TRBV5-1 to TRBJ1-3; TRBD1 aligns across 8 bases. Sequencing was carried out using blood. In DNA form, the CDR3 reads TGCGCCAGCAGCGTAAGACAGGGGATCTCTGGAAACACCATATATTTT. Translating it yields CASSVRQGISGNTIYF.